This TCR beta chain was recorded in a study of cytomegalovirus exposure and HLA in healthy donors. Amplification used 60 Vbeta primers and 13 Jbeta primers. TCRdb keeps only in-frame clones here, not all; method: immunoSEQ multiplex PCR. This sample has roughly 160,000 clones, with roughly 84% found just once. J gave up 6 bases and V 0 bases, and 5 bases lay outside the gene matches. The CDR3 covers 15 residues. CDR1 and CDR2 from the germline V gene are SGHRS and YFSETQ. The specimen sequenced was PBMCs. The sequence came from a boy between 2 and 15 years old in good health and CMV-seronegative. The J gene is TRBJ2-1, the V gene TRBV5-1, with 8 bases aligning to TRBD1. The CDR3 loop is CASSLEQGAGNEQFF. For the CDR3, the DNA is TGCGCCAGCAGCTTGGAGCAGGGGGCAGGCAATGAGCAGTTCTTC.